This T cell receptor beta chain was identified during a study of T cell clonality in common variable immunodeficiency (dated by TCRdb to about 2015). General study outcomes and caveats: Reportedly, TCRbeta sequences from CVID had fewer deletions and N-nucleotide insertions, and highly modified clones with 13 or more V deletions were absent from CVID. Compared with healthy controls, CVID subjects showed increased TCRbeta clonality (t-test p = 0.018), a feature most characteristic of about a third of subjects. Despite equal DNA input, controls averaged roughly 80,000 unique sequences per sample versus about 31,547 in CVID samples. Healthy controls shared more TCRbeta clones with each other than CVID subjects shared among themselves (p < 0.0001). Differences among patients in the CVID cohort limited the correlations between repertoire features and clinical complications. According to the authors, figuring out what caused the increased clonality in CVID would require sequencing the repertoires of T cell subpopulations.

For sequencing, equivalent amounts of genomic DNA were input from CVID and control samples. For every sample, a 60 bp segment covering the rearranged TCRbeta CDR3 region was amplified and then sequenced. The immunoSEQ assay, a bias-corrected multiplex PCR with high-throughput sequencing, was employed for TCRbeta amplification. The original pipeline was this. Every unique nucleotide sequence was considered a clone and was annotated with V, D and J genes, copy number and frequency. Sequences were labeled productive if in frame, and non-productive if out of frame or containing stop codons. As previously described, clonality was calculated on the basis of Shannon's entropy. The predicted amino acid sequences of productive clones were used to derive mean CDR3 Kyte-Doolittle hydropathy. Using the R hclust function, scaled V gene usage was clustered hierarchically with Manhattan distance and complete linkage. Clone sharing by CDR3 amino acid sequence was assessed by resampling 12 repertoires per group over 100 rounds. The repertoires were searched for 70 published EBV-specific TCRbeta sequences and 245 published CMV-specific TCRbeta sequences. Analysis left out a couple of CVID samples that produced under 10,000 sequences, so about 41 CVID repertoires remained. TCRdb carries this immuneACCESS record with in-frame sequences only. Its versions omit some clonotypes, under half of them owing to an unresolved V gene in the studies checked, with the rest unexplained. V and J calls and clone size follow that table, whereas D and trimming were derived from the DNA. Listed for this sample are 30,000 to 45,000 clones, none observed only a single time. Around 2.6% of the sample lies in the top ten.

CDR1 and CDR2, looked up from the germline V gene (reference sequence), are SSHAT and FNYEAQ. From V the trimming removes 5 bases and from J it removes 7 bases, while the gene matches leave 8 bases of the junction unaccounted for. From the cysteine up to the phenylalanine, the CDR3 has a length of 15 residues. The DNA shown is the part of the CDR3 that was read: 36 bases, in frame from base 1. Most CVID patients and most healthy controls were of Caucasian heritage. Heparinized peripheral whole blood samples of about 5 to 8 ml were obtained from each donor. Genomic DNA from adults with common variable immune deficiency (CVID) and from healthy adult controls was used for sequencing of TCRbeta CDR3 repertoires. There were around 22 healthy adult volunteers in the control group (roughly 12 female and around ten male), ranging in age from roughly 23 to 70 years, with a mean age of roughly 32. Diluted blood was density-centrifuged over Hypaque 1077 or Ficoll-Paque to isolate peripheral blood mononuclear cells. Genomic DNA was obtained from unsorted mononuclear cells using either Qiagen column purification or a centrifugation-based method.

This clone was picked up many times. Its antigen is still unknown. The read finishes 3 residues shy of the CDR3 end, and the germline J gene is used to complete it. Rearrangement joined TRBV7-7 to TRBJ2-1; 10 central nucleotides agree with TRBD2. The sequenced material came from peripheral blood mononuclear cells. The receptor comes from a person aged 18-70 years in good health. The CDR3 here reads CASSPSGRGGNEQFF. Incomplete CDR3 DNA: TGTGCCAGCAGCCCTAGCGGGAGAGGGGGAAATGAG.